The 20 T cell receptor beta chains presented below share a single source sample, sequenced in a study of blood T cells in healthy people across ages. The authors ran a second PCR of 7 to 11 cycles using a sample-barcoded 5' primer and a J-beta primer mix. TCRdb reanalysed the 5' RACE reads using MiXCR and keeps one entry per CDR3 protein. The sample consists of about 1.6 million distinct CDR3 sequences, around 35% of them appearing once. The sequencing input was blood. All receptors come from a woman in her 30s in good health.

In this sample, this clonotype turned up a few times. This rearrangement joins TRBV5-1 to TRBJ2-1; the D gene is possibly TRBD2 (7 bases). V lost 0 bases and J lost 2, with 12 bases in between. This CDR3 has 16 residues. Germline V gives CDR1 SGHRS, CDR2 YFSETQ. The CDR3 loop is CASSLGAGATYNEQFF. The CDR3 DNA follows: TGCGCCAGCAGCTTGGGTGCGGGGGCTACCTACAATGAGCAGTTCTTC.

There are a few counts of this clonotype. This CDR3 reads CASSSDRSRVTQYF. CDR3 nucleotides: TGTGCCAGCAGTTCCGACAGGAGCCGGGTAACCCAGTACTTC. The chain recombines TRBV27 with TRBJ2-7, with D perhaps TRBD1 (6 bases). From germline, CDR1 is MNHEY and CDR2 SMNVEV (reference sequence). With 4 bases removed from V and 10 bases from J, the gap between germline ends came to 20 bases. The CDR3 totals 14 residues.

The genes are TRBV20-1 and TRBJ2-3; unclear D gene. The germline gives CDR1 DFQATT, CDR2 SNEGSKA (reference sequence). The CDR3 is 13 amino acids. The V and J ends lost 4 bases and 2 bases respectively, with 10 bases between them. In DNA, the CDR3 is TGCAGTGCTATTATCGATACCACAGATACGCAGTATTTT. Encoded protein: CSAIIDTTDTQYF.

Comments on this clonotype: One junction end disagrees with the germline gene, perhaps due to a read error. V usage is TRBV28 and J usage is TRBJ2-1; tentative D call: TRBD2 (5 bases). Germline CDR1 reads MDHEN; CDR2 reads SYDVKM. The length of the CDR3 is 15 residues. The CDR3 loop is CAGSLLTGNTNEQFF. CDR3 coding DNA: TGTGCCGGCAGTTTATTGACGGGAAACACTAATGAGCAGTTCTTC.

The CDR3 DNA sequence: TGCGCCAGCAGTGAAACACCAGGGCCCCAAGAGACCCAGTACTTC. Protein product: CASSETPGPQETQYF. This chain connects TRBV10-1 to TRBJ2-5, with TRBD1 as a possible D gene (5 bases). The CDR3 runs 15 residues. Trimming pared 3 bases from V and 1 base from J, leaving 12 bases between. CDR1 is WNHNN, CDR2 SYGVQD, per germline (reference sequence).

The J gene is TRBJ2-5, the V gene TRBV5-4; the match to TRBD2 covers 9 bases. Trimming at V came to 1 base and at J to 4 bases, leaving 8 bases not matched to a gene. Germline V lookup: CDR1 SGHNT, CDR2 YYREEE (reference sequence). There are 16 residues in the CDR3. The DNA for the CDR3 is TGTGCCAGCAGCTTGTACGGAGCGGGGGGAGCAGAGACCCAGTACTTC. Translated, it gives CASSLYGAGGAETQYF.

A word on this clonotype: The limits of the CDR3 on the DNA are not certain, so only TCRdb's listed CDR3 is given. This sequence joins TRBV21-1 and TRBJ2-1; TRBD2, the table's D call, lacks a check against the DNA. TRBV21-1 is noted as a pseudogene. The CDR3 is 20 residues long, counting both termini. CDR3: CASSNPCKVKDVAGGNEQFF.

Comment on this clonotype: One end of the junction does not line up with germline, which may come from a read error. The gene calls are TRBV27 and TRBJ1-5; D gene unclear. Germline assignment: CDR1 MNHEY and CDR2 SMNVEV (reference sequence). This CDR3 region has 13 residues. The CDR3 here is CTSSLSIVQPRHF. In nucleotides, the CDR3 is TGTACCAGCAGTTTATCAATCGTCCAGCCCCGGCATTTT.

This chain connects TRBV7-9 to TRBJ2-7; 10 bases are shared with TRBD1. Unmatched junction bases numbered 6, after V lost 4 bases and J lost 3 bases. The length of the CDR3 is 15 residues. CDR1 and CDR2 from the germline V gene are SEHNR and FQNEAQ (reference sequence). The CDR3 coding sequence is TGTGCCAGCAGCTCCCCCGGGACAGGGGTCTACGAGCAGTACTTC. Translating gives CASSSPGTGVYEQYF.

This sequence joins TRBV20-1 and TRBJ1-1; D not resolved. CDR3 length: 15 residues. V gave up 0 bases and J gave up 1 base, with 12 bases separating them. Per germline, CDR1 DFQATT and CDR2 SNEGSKA (reference sequence). As DNA, the CDR3 is TGCAGTGCTAGAGATCTCCAGAACCAGAACACTGAAGCTTTCTTT. Residues: CSARDLQNQNTEAFF.

About this clonotype itself: A much larger clone is a single base away; this may be a read error. The genes are TRBV9 and TRBJ2-7; no definite D call. The CDR3 has 14 amino acids. Germline assignment: CDR1 SGDLS and CDR2 YYNGEE. CDR3: CAGSVGGQSYEQYF. CDR3 sequence (DNA): TGTGCCGGCAGCGTAGGTGGTCAATCCTACGAGCAGTACTTC.

The chain recombines TRBV27 with TRBJ2-3; 7 bases map to TRBD1. Per germline, CDR1 MNHEY and CDR2 SMNVEV (reference sequence). The CDR3 has 15 amino acids. V was pared by 3 bases and J by 4 bases, with 7 bases of the junction left unmatched. The DNA of the CDR3 is TGTGCCAGCAGTTTGGCGACAGGGCGACCAGATACGCAGTATTTT. Protein sequence: CASSLATGRPDTQYF.

This rearrangement joins TRBV28 to TRBJ1-1; a weak D match, TRBD1 (5 bases). The germline gives CDR1 MDHEN, CDR2 SYDVKM. V lost 2 bases and J lost 1, with 11 bases in between. The CDR3 consists of 15 residues. This chain's CDR3 is CASSLNGGPNTEAFF. The CDR3 DNA reads as TGTGCCAGCAGTTTAAATGGGGGTCCGAACACTGAAGCTTTCTTT.

The chain has TRBV29-1 and TRBJ2-3, with 11 bases aligning to TRBD1. With 6 bases clipped from V and 3 bases from J, the junction kept 11 bases outside the gene matches. Germline values: CDR1 SQVTM, CDR2 ANQGSEA. The CDR3 runs 16 residues. The CDR3 protein is CSVDQVGDRGTDTQYF. CDR3 nucleotides: TGCAGCGTCGATCAGGTCGGGGACAGGGGGACAGATACGCAGTATTTT.

In this sample, this clonotype turned up a few times. The chain couples TRBV4-1 to TRBJ2-3; no definite D call. V was shortened by 0 bases and J by 6 bases, with 13 bases between the two germline ends. This CDR3 comprises 15 residues. Germline V lookup: CDR1 MGHRA, CDR2 YSYEKL. CDR3 sequence (DNA): TGCGCCAGCAGCCAAGATCGCCGTCAACGGGATACGCAGTATTTT. This sequence encodes CASSQDRRQRDTQYF.

The V and J genes are TRBV14 and TRBJ2-5, with 7 bases fitting TRBD2. The better agreement between TRBJ2-7 and the DNA end casts doubt on the J call. The CDR3 has 16 amino acids. Germline V gives CDR1 SGHDN, CDR2 FVKESK. CDR3 DNA sequence: TGTGCCAGCAGCCAGGCTAGCGGCTTAGCCAATTACGAGCAGTACTTC. Its protein is CASSQASGLANYEQYF.

This chain uses TRBV20-1 with TRBJ2-7; D is unresolved. Germline V gene sequence: CDR1 DFQATT, CDR2 SNEGSKA (reference sequence). V was shortened by 2 bases and J by 4 bases, with 12 bases between the two germline ends. The CDR3 sequence is 13 residues long. In DNA, the CDR3 is TGCAGTGCTAGACCCTCTTTAACGTACGAGCAGTACTTC. Translated, it gives CSARPSLTYEQYF.

As to this clonotype: A read error may produce the germline difference seen at one junction end. V is TRBV20-1 and J is TRBJ2-1, with 7 nucleotides matching TRBD1. This CDR3 has 14 residues. CDR1 is DFQATT and CDR2 is SNEGSKA in the germline V gene (reference sequence). The chain's CDR3 is CSARGDSSYNERFF. CDR3 nucleotide sequence: TGCAGTGCTAGGGGGGACAGCTCCTACAATGAGCGGTTCTTC.

V usage is TRBV25-1 and J usage is TRBJ2-3; TRBD1 or TRBD2 may be the D gene (5 bases each). CDR1 and CDR2 (germline): MGHDK, SYGVNS. The CDR3 length is 15 residues. V lost 3 bases and J 2 bases, leaving 12 bases between the germline ends. The CDR3 nucleotides read TGTGCCAGCAGTGAGGGGGTCCGTCACACAGATACGCAGTATTTT. It translates to CASSEGVRHTDTQYF.

This clonotype was counted between two and nine times. V gene TRBV20-1 combines with J gene TRBJ2-1; 10 nucleotides agree with TRBD2. Germline V lookup: CDR1 DFQATT, CDR2 SNEGSKA (reference sequence). J lost 2 bases, V lost 4 bases, and 8 bases had no gene match. The CDR3 has 16 amino acids. DNA for the CDR3: TGCAGTGCTAACCCACTAGCGGGGAGAGCCTACAATGAGCAGTTCTTC. Amino acids: CSANPLAGRAYNEQFF.